These 24 T cell receptor beta chains share one sample of origin, sequenced in a study of control samples from healthy donors and cancer patients. Generated by immunoSEQ multiplex PCR, the TCRdb table keeps only in-frame clones and is missing some. The data show about 41,000 clones, approximately 94% seen once. The material sequenced was blood. These receptors were obtained from a man in his 60s in good health.

The CDR3 region has the DNA TGTGCCAGTAGTCCCGGCGTGGCGGGGGTCTACGAGCAGTACTTC. It translates to CASSPGVAGVYEQYF. The V call is TRBV19, the J call TRBJ2-7; 7 nucleotides match TRBD2. This CDR3 region has 15 residues. Germline V gene data show CDR1 as LNHDA and CDR2 as SQIVND (reference sequence). Trimming at V came to 5 bases and at J to 3 bases, leaving 10 bases not matched to a gene.

The V and J genes are TRBV4-1 and TRBJ2-5, with D possibly being TRBD1 or TRBD2 (5 bases each). V lost 1 base to trimming and J lost 6 bases, with 12 bases between them. The germline V gene has CDR1 MGHRA and CDR2 YSYEKL. The CDR3 length is 14 residues. The CDR3 reads CASSQAGTPKTQYF. Written as DNA, the CDR3 is TGCGCCAGCAGCCAAGCCGGGACCCCCAAGACCCAGTACTTC.

CDR3 amino acids: CASGYRGPAVGYSNQPQHF. CDR3 DNA: TGTGCCAGCGGATACAGGGGTCCTGCGGTGGGATATAGCAATCAGCCCCAGCATTTT. The V call is TRBV27, the J call TRBJ1-5; 7 nucleotides agree with TRBD1. Germline assignment: CDR1 MNHEY and CDR2 SMNVEV (reference sequence). The V gene end was trimmed by 8 bases and the J gene end by 0 bases; junction bases not matched to a gene: 19. CDR3 length: 19 amino acids.

The chain has TRBV18 and TRBJ2-3; D ambiguous. CDR3 size: 14 residues. Germline V CDR1 and CDR2: KGHSH, LQKENI. Trimming removed 6 bases from V and 0 bases from J, with 10 bases in between. The CDR3 nucleotides read TGTGCCAGCTCCCGTCAGGCGAGCACAGATACGCAGTATTTT. Translation: CASSRQASTDTQYF.

This chain links TRBV13 with TRBJ2-7; 8 positions agree with TRBD1. V was clipped by 2 bases and J by 12 bases; unmatched bases: 15. The CDR3 runs 15 residues. The germline CDR1 and CDR2 sequences are PRHDT and FYEKMQ (reference sequence). This CDR3 is CASSLRTGNYEGRYF. In DNA form, the CDR3 reads TGTGCCAGCAGCTTAAGGACAGGGAACTACGAAGGTCGGTACTTC.

This chain links TRBV19 with TRBJ2-1; TRBD1 matches at 11 bases. The germline gives CDR1 LNHDA, CDR2 SQIVND (reference sequence). The trim removed 4 bases at V and 13 bases at J, leaving 3 bases unmatched. The CDR3 contains 12 residues. CDR3 sequence: CASSTGTGGQFF. The CDR3, as DNA: TGTGCCAGTAGTACCGGGACAGGGGGTCAGTTCTTC.

The gene calls are TRBV9 and TRBJ1-1; D possibly corresponds to TRBD1 (6 bases). The CDR3 loop spans 14 amino acids. Germline assignment: CDR1 SGDLS and CDR2 YYNGEE. Between the trimmed V and J ends, which lost 0 bases and 3 bases, there was a span of 9 bases. As DNA, the CDR3 is TGTGCCAGCAGCGTAGAGGGGGGGCACACTGAAGCTTTCTTT. Translation: CASSVEGGHTEAFF.

The chain carries TRBV19 and TRBJ2-7; maybe TRBD1 (6 bases). The V and J ends lost 10 bases and 0 bases respectively, with 13 bases between them. There are 13 residues in the CDR3. Germline loops: CDR1 LNHDA, CDR2 SQIVND (reference sequence). CDR3 protein: CANSKGHSYEQYF. CDR3 nucleotide sequence: TGTGCCAATTCAAAGGGACACTCCTACGAGCAGTACTTC.

This chain connects TRBV9 to TRBJ1-6; 7 bases map to TRBD1. Looked up from germline, CDR1 is SGDLS and CDR2 is YYNGEE. This CDR3 has 14 amino acids. The junction had 9 bases not matched to a gene; V was cut back by 6 bases and J by 9 bases. CDR3 in amino acids: CASTQGTAISPLHF. The CDR3, as DNA: TGTGCCAGCACCCAGGGGACAGCAATTTCACCCCTCCACTTT.

The J gene is TRBJ1-2, the V gene TRBV7-2, with D unclear. Germline loops: CDR1 SGHTA, CDR2 FQGNSA. The CDR3 is made up of 16 amino acids. V lost 2 bases, J lost 0 bases, and 13 bases lay in between. CDR3 loop: CASSLRFGGSNYGYTF. Here the CDR3 DNA reads TGTGCCAGCAGCTTAAGGTTTGGAGGATCTAACTATGGCTACACCTTC. The full variable domain, completed using reference TRBV7-2 and TRBJ1-2, is GAGVSQSPSNKVTEKGKDVELRCDPISGHTALYWYRQSLGQGLEFLIYFQGNSAPDKSGLPSDRFSAERTGGSVSTLTIQRTQQEDSAVYLCASSLRFGGSNYGYTFGSGTRLTVV.

The chain has TRBV6-1 and TRBJ1-3; 10 bases align to TRBD1. CDR1 is MNHNS, CDR2 SASEGT, per germline. The V and J ends lost 4 bases and 2 bases, in that order; junction bases with no gene match: 8. This CDR3 contains 17 residues. CDR3 coding DNA: TGTGCCAGCAGTGTACGACAGGGGGCTCTCGCTGGAAACACCATATATTTT. Translation gives CASSVRQGALAGNTIYF.

The J gene is TRBJ1-4, the V gene TRBV6-6, with D uncertain. The CDR3 is made up of 12 amino acids. Germline CDR1 is MNHNY and CDR2 is SVGAGI (reference sequence). V lost 5 bases, J lost 15 bases, and 16 bases lay in between. CDR3 amino acids: CASSNGLRGMFF. The CDR3 region has the DNA TGTGCCAGCAGTAACGGACTCCGTGGGATGTTTTTT.

By sample fraction, this clone is medium-sized (0.01 to 0.1%). The rearrangement links TRBV3-1 (or the pseudogene TRBV3-2) to TRBJ1-6; possibly TRBD1 for D (5 bases). V lost 6 bases to trimming and J lost 7 bases, with 16 bases between them. Germline V gene lookup returns CDR1 LGHDT and CDR2 YNNKEL (reference sequence). The length of the CDR3 is 15 residues. The CDR3 protein is CASRPSTGENSPLHF. The CDR3 DNA reads TGTGCCAGCAGACCCTCGACGGGGGAAAATTCACCCCTCCACTTT.

The chain is built from TRBV15 and TRBJ2-7, with 9 bases fitting TRBD1. Trimming cost V 2 bases and J 5 bases; bases outside gene matches: 10. The CDR3 covers 16 residues. Germline assignment: CDR1 LNHNV and CDR2 YYDKDF (reference sequence). DNA of the CDR3: TGTGCCACCAGCAGAACTCCACAGGGGGCGATAAACGAGCAGTACTTC. Translated, it gives CATSRTPQGAINEQYF.

The count of this clone is one. This rearrangement joins TRBV19 to TRBJ2-7; no clear D gene. CDR3 size: 13 residues. CDR1 and CDR2 from the germline V gene are LNHDA and SQIVND (reference sequence). V lost 4 bases, J lost 3 bases, and 10 bases lay in between. In DNA, the CDR3 is TGTGCCAGTAGTAAAAGACCCGACTACGAGCAGTACTTC. Amino acid sequence: CASSKRPDYEQYF.

The CDR3 region has the DNA TGTGCCAGCAGCCCGGTAGCCGACAGCCTCTCTGGAAACACCATATATTTT. Encoded protein: CASSPVADSLSGNTIYF. The chain has TRBV9 and TRBJ1-3, with a tentative D call TRBD1 (5 bases). The V end lost 4 bases, the J end lost 0 bases, and 17 bases lay between the germline ends. The germline gives CDR1 SGDLS, CDR2 YYNGEE. The CDR3 length is 17 residues. The variable domain in full, completed from reference TRBV9 and TRBJ1-3, reads DSGVTQTPKHLITATGQRVTLRCSPRSGDLSVYWYQQSLDQGLQFLIQYYNGEERAKGNILERFSAQQFPDLHSELNLSSLELGDSALYFCASSPVADSLSGNTIYFGEGSWLTVV.

J is TRBJ1-2 and V is TRBV3-1 (or the pseudogene TRBV3-2); 7 positions agree with TRBD1. This CDR3 has 13 residues. From germline, CDR1 is LGHDT and CDR2 YNNKEL (reference sequence). After removal of 3 bases from V and 4 bases from J, the junction contained 2 bases not matched to a gene. The chain's CDR3 is CASSQGQSYGYTF. The CDR3 DNA sequence: TGTGCCAGCAGCCAGGGACAGAGCTATGGCTACACCTTC.

The chain carries TRBV15 and TRBJ2-3; TRBD2 matches at 15 bases. Germline-derived CDR1 and CDR2 are LNHNV and YYDKDF (reference sequence). Unmatched junction bases numbered 4, after V lost 8 bases and J lost 1 base. The CDR3 has 16 residues. CDR3 loop: CATGGLAGGGTDTQYF. Here the CDR3 DNA reads TGTGCCACCGGGGGACTAGCGGGAGGAGGCACAGATACGCAGTATTTT.

The chain employs TRBV6-5 and TRBJ1-5, with TRBD1 matching 7 bases. Per the germline V gene, CDR1 is MNHEY and CDR2 is SVGAGI. Trimming at V came to 2 bases and at J to 7 bases, leaving 5 bases not matched to a gene. The CDR3 loop spans 14 amino acids. CDR3 in amino acids: CASSYGTDGQPQHF. The CDR3, as DNA: TGTGCCAGCAGTTACGGGACAGACGGCCAGCCCCAGCATTTT.

The gene calls are TRBV5-1 and TRBJ2-1; 8 nucleotides agree with TRBD2. This CDR3 has 16 amino acids. Germline trimming cut 3 bases from V and 8 bases from J; bases unmatched to any gene: 13. Germline V CDR1 and CDR2: SGHRS, YFSETQ. CDR3 protein: CASSSSGAGGYDEQFF. The CDR3 nucleotides are TGCGCCAGCAGCTCCTCAGGCGCGGGAGGTTATGATGAGCAGTTCTTC.

This clone was counted once. V and J are TRBV10-3 and TRBJ1-1; D possibly corresponds to TRBD1 (5 bases). The CDR3 loop spans 13 amino acids. The V end was cut by 3 bases, the J end by 3 bases, with 8 bases between. Germline CDR1 ENHRY, CDR2 SYGVKD. The CDR3 sequence: CAISDRADTEAFF. DNA of the CDR3: TGTGCCATCAGTGACAGGGCGGACACTGAAGCTTTCTTT.

This chain connects TRBV7-8 to TRBJ2-7; 7 nucleotides match TRBD1. The V and J ends lost 3 bases and 3 bases, in that order; junction bases with no gene match: 5. CDR1 is SGHVS and CDR2 is FQNEAQ in the germline V gene. CDR3 length equals 14 residues. The CDR3 sequence: CASSFSGTDYEQYF. CDR3 DNA sequence: TGTGCCAGCAGCTTCTCTGGGACAGACTACGAGCAGTACTTC.

The V and J genes are TRBV24-1 and TRBJ2-5; D gene ambiguous. The length of the CDR3 is 13 residues. The germline V and J ends were trimmed by 9 bases and 2 bases, with 12 bases remaining between them. CDR1 KGHDR and CDR2 SFDVKD come from the germline V gene. The CDR3 DNA reads TGTGCCACCGGCCGTGAAGGTCAAGAGACCCAGTACTTC. Residues: CATGREGQETQYF.

The rearrangement links TRBV19 to TRBJ1-5, with D perhaps TRBD1 (5 bases). Germline V gene sequence: CDR1 LNHDA, CDR2 SQIVND (reference sequence). Trimming took off 1 base at V and 2 bases at J, with 15 bases between the two ends. The length of the CDR3 is 17 residues. Written as DNA, the CDR3 is TGTGCCAGTAGTATAGGTCTTCAGGGCTCGGGCAATCAGCCCCAGCATTTT. This gives the protein CASSIGLQGSGNQPQHF.